The table lists the clone carrying this TCR beta chain with a count of one. Its antigen is currently unknown. The data derive from a study of OX40 agonist ivuxolimab in advanced cancers. Study context: Eligibility rules accepted prior anti-PD-1, anti-PD-L1 or anti-CTLA-4 therapy, and 35% to 45% had some. Overall study findings and caveats: Normalized T-cell clonal expansion was also low in some nonresponders. Compared with CD4+, CD8+ T cells on average had more expanded clones.

The V and J ends lost 0 bases and 7 bases respectively, with 13 bases between them. In germline, CDR1 is SGHDT, CDR2 YYEEEE. This CDR3 comprises 14 residues. The table came from immunoSEQ multiplex PCR; TCRdb's copy has only in-frame clones and leaves some out. This table holds 57,000 or so clones, 89% found once. The TCR sequence derives from an adult with an advanced solid tumor such as melanoma, head and neck, liver or kidney cancer. The sequencing here drew on CD4+ or CD8+ T cells sorted from blood, taken in a trial of the OX40 agonist ivuxolimab. V is TRBV5-6 and J is TRBJ2-5; D ambiguous. CDR3 residues: CASSLGGDERTQYF. In nucleotides, the CDR3 is TGTGCCAGCAGCTTGGGAGGTGATGAGCGGACCCAGTACTTC.